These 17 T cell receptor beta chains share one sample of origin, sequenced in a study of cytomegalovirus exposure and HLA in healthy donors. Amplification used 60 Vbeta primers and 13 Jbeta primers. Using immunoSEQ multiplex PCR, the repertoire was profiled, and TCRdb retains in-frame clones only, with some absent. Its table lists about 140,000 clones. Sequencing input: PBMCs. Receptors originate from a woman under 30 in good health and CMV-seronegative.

The CDR3 spells CASSPSYNEQFF. Here the CDR3 DNA reads TGTGCCAGTAGTCCATCCTACAATGAGCAGTTCTTC. V is TRBV19 and J is TRBJ2-1; D is ambiguous. The CDR3 covers 12 residues. CDR1 is LNHDA and CDR2 is SQIVND in the germline V gene (reference sequence). The germline V and J ends were trimmed by 5 bases and 1 base, with 3 bases remaining between them. Based on the CDR3 plus reference TRBV19 and TRBJ2-1, the full variable domain is DGGITQSPKYLFRKEGQNVTLSCEQNLNHDAMYWYRQDPGQGLRLIYYSQIVNDFQKGDIAEGYSVSREKKESFPLTVTSAQKNPTAFYLCASSPSYNEQFFGPGTRLTVL.

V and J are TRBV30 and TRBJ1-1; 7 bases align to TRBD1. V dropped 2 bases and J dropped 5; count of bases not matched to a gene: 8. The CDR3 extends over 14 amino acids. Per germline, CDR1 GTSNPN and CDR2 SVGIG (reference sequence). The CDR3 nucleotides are TGTGCCTGGAGTCCGACACAGGGGAGGACTGAAGCTTTCTTT. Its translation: CAWSPTQGRTEAFF.

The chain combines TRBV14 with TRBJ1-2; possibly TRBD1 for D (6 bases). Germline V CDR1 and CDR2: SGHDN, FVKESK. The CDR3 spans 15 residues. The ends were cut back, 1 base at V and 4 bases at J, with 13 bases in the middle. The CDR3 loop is CASSQAQDRLYGYTF. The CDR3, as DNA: TGTGCCAGCAGCCAAGCCCAGGACAGACTCTATGGCTACACCTTC.

This chain's CDR3 is CASRRTGGSDTQYF. CDR3 bases: TGCGCCAGCAGAAGGACAGGGGGTTCGGATACGCAGTATTTT. The chain is built from TRBV5-1 and TRBJ2-3; 10 bases agree with TRBD1. This CDR3 is built from 14 residues. Germline CDR1 reads SGHRS; CDR2 reads YFSETQ. J gave up 6 bases and V 5 bases, and 6 bases lay outside the gene matches.

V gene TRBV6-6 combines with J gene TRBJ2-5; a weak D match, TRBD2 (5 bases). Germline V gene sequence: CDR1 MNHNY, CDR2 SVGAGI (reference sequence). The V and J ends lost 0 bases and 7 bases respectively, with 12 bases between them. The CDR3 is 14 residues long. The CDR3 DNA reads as TGTGCCAGCAGTTACTCTAGGCCGGCGGGGACCCAGTACTTC. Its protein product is CASSYSRPAGTQYF.

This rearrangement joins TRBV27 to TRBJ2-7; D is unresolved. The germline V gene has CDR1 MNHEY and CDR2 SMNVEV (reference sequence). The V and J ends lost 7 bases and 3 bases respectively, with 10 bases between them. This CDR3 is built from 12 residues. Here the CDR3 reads CASTLPVYEQYF. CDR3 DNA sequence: TGTGCCAGCACCCTCCCCGTCTACGAGCAGTACTTC.

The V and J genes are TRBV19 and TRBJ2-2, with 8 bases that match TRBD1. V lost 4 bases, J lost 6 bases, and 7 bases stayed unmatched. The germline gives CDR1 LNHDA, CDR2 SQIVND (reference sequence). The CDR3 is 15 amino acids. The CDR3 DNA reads TGTGCCAGTAGTACCAGAACAGGGGGTCCCGGGGAGCTGTTTTTT. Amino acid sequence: CASSTRTGGPGELFF.

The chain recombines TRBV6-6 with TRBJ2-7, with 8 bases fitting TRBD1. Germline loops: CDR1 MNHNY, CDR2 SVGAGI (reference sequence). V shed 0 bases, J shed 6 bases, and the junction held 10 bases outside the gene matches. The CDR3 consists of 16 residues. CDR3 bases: TGTGCCAGCAGTTACTCGATCTCGGACAGGGCTTCCGAGCAGTACGTC. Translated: CASSYSISDRASEQYV.

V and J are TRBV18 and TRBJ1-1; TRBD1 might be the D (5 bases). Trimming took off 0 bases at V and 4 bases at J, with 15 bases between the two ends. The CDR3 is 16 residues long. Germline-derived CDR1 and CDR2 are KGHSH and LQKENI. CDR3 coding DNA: TGTGCCAGCTCACCACCCCTTCAGGGTTCACGCACTGAAGCTTTCTTT. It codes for CASSPPLQGSRTEAFF.

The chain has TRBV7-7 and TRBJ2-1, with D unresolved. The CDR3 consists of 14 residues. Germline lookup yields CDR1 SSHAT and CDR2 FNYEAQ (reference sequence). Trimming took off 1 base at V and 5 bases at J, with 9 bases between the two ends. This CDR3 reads CASSLDPQNNEQFF. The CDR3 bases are TGTGCCAGCAGCTTAGATCCCCAGAACAATGAGCAGTTCTTC.

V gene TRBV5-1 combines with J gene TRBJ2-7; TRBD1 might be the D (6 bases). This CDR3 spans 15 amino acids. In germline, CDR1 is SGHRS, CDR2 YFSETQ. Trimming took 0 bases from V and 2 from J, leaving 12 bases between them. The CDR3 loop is CASSLGGGLAYEQYV. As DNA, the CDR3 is TGCGCCAGCAGCTTGGGAGGGGGTTTAGCCTACGAGCAGTACGTC.

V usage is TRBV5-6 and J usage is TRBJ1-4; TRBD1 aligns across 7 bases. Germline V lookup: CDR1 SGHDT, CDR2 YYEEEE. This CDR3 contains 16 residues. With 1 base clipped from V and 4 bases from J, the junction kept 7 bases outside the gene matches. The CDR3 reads CASSLMGGQLNEKLFF. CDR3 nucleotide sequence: TGTGCCAGCAGCTTGATGGGGGGACAGCTTAATGAAAAACTGTTTTTT.

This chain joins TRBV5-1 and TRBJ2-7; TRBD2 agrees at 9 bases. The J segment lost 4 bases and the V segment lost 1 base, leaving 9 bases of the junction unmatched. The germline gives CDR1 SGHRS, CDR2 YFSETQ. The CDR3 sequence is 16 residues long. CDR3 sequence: CASSLNPSGAFYEQYV. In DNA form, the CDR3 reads TGCGCCAGCAGCTTGAACCCTAGCGGGGCATTTTACGAGCAGTACGTC.

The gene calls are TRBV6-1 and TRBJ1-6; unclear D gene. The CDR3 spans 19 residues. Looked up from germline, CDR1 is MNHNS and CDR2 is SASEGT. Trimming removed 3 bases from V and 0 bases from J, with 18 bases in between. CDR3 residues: CASSDPHSLSSSYNSPLHF. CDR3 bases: TGTGCCAGCAGTGATCCCCACTCCCTATCTAGCTCCTATAATTCACCCCTCCACTTT.

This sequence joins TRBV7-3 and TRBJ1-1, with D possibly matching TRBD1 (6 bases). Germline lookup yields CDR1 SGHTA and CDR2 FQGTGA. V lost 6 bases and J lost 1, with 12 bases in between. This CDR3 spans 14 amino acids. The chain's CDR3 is CASRRGGANTEAFF. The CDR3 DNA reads TGTGCCAGCAGAAGGGGGGGCGCGAACACTGAAGCTTTCTTT.

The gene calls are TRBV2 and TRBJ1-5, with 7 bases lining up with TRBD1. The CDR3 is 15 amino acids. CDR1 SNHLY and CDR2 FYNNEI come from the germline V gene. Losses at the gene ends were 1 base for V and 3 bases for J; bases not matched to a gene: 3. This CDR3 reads CASSEGGQYNQPQHF. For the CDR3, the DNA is TGTGCCAGCAGTGAAGGGGGACAGTACAATCAGCCCCAGCATTTT. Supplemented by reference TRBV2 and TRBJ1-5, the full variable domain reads EPEVTQTPSHQVTQMGQEVILRCVPISNHLYFYWYRQILGQKVEFLVSFYNNEISEKSEIFDDQFSVERPDGSNFTLKIRSTKLEDSAMYFCASSEGGQYNQPQHFGDGTRLSIL.

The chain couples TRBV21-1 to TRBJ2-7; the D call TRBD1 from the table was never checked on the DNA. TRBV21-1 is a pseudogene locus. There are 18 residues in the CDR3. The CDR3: CASSTPSSGVRGAYEQYV. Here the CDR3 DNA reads TGTGCCAGCAGCACTCCCAGCAGTGGTGTCAGGGGAGCCTACGAGCAGTACGTC.